Given below is one T cell receptor (beta chain) in context. Antigen specificity is unknown. The data were taken from a study of graft-versus-host responses after intestinal transplantation. On the study more broadly: Induction using anti-thymocyte globulin, followed by tacrolimus and steroids for roughly 3 years, was given to all recipients.

The method was immunoSEQ multiplex PCR; TCRdb's version includes in-frame clones alone and lacks a portion of them. This table holds tens of thousands of clones, about 90% found once. The V gene lost 2 bases and the J gene lost 5 bases, with 13 bases spanning the gap. The CDR3 is made up of 15 amino acids. The germline gives CDR1 MDHEN, CDR2 SYDVKM. The sample here was unstimulated CD4+ T cells sorted from spleen or lymph node cells, taken before transplant. The V gene is TRBV28, the J gene TRBJ2-1; D unresolved. The sequence came from a human donor who was the organ donor for an intestinal transplant. In nucleotides, the CDR3 is TGTGCCAGCAGTTTAGGGCGTGCTTGGGACAATGAGCAGTTCTTC. It is translated as CASSLGRAWDNEQFF.